The 21 T cell receptor beta chains given below trace back to one sample, sequenced in a study of memory CD4+ T cells and cytomegalovirus serostatus. The sort gate was single viable CD3+CD4+CD8-CD45RO+ cells for memory CD4+ T cells. The assay was immunoSEQ multiplex PCR, and TCRdb's table has in-frame clones only and misses some. The top ten clones hold about 2.5% of a sample with about 75,000 clones, roughly 78% of them seen once. The sample taken for sequencing was memory CD4+ T cells from blood. These receptor sequences come from an adult in good health and CMV-seropositive.

This sequence joins TRBV2 and TRBJ1-3; 9 bases agree with TRBD1. V dropped 7 bases and J dropped 6; count of bases not matched to a gene: 7. CDR1 SNHLY and CDR2 FYNNEI come from the germline V gene. The CDR3 is 14 amino acids. CDR3 amino acids: CASIGDRVENTIYF. CDR3 nucleotide sequence: TGTGCCAGCATTGGGGACAGGGTGGAAAACACCATATATTTT.

The V gene is TRBV4-1, the J gene TRBJ2-3; perhaps TRBD2 as D (5 bases). V lost 1 base and J 1 base, leaving 15 bases between the germline ends. CDR1 and CDR2 (germline): MGHRA, YSYEKL. The CDR3 has 17 residues. CDR3 in amino acids: CASSQAFEGIGTDTQYF. The CDR3 DNA reads TGCGCCAGCAGCCAAGCTTTTGAGGGAATTGGCACAGATACGCAGTATTTT.

The chain combines TRBV29-1 with TRBJ1-1; D is uncertain. Germline V gene lookup returns CDR1 SQVTM and CDR2 ANQGSEA. This CDR3 spans 12 amino acids. With 4 bases removed from V and 1 base from J, the gap between germline ends came to 7 bases. For the CDR3, the DNA is TGCAGCGTTGTTGAGGAGAACACTGAAGCTTTCTTT. Protein product: CSVVEENTEAFF. The full variable domain, completed using reference TRBV29-1 and TRBJ1-1, is SAVISQKPSRDICQRGTSLTIQCQVDSQVTMMFWYRQQPGQSLTLIATANQGSEATYESGFVIDKFPISRPNLTFSTLTVSNMSPEDSSIYLCSVVEENTEAFFGQGTRLTVV.

This rearrangement joins TRBV7-2 to TRBJ1-2; the D is unclear. In germline, CDR1 is SGHTA, CDR2 FQGNSA. The CDR3 consists of 14 residues. Trimming removed 5 bases from V and 7 bases from J, with 17 bases in between. CDR3 region: CASSPDSNIGGYTF. The CDR3 region has the DNA TGTGCCAGCAGCCCGGACTCTAACATCGGTGGCTACACCTTC.

The gene calls are TRBV21-1 and TRBJ1-5. TRBV21-1 constitutes a pseudogene. The CDR3 consists of 15 residues. CDR3 sequence reads: CANLANGRSNQPQHF. CDR3 in DNA: TGTGCCAACCTCGCTAATGGACGGAGCAATCAGCCCCAGCATTTT.

The rearrangement uses TRBV7-9 and TRBJ2-5; D is ambiguous. Germline CDR1 reads SEHNR; CDR2 reads FQNEAQ (reference sequence). The CDR3 loop spans 11 amino acids. Trimming took 1 base from V and 9 from J, leaving 6 bases between them. CDR3 amino acids: CASSLGRSQYF. The DNA of the CDR3 is TGTGCCAGCAGCTTAGGTCGCTCCCAGTACTTC.

This clone was observed a few times. The chain joins TRBV11-2 to TRBJ1-3; D gene ambiguous. The CDR3 totals 15 residues. Germline assignment: CDR1 SGHAT and CDR2 FQNNGV. V shed 5 bases and J shed 4 bases, with 15 bases lying between them. CDR3: CASSLGPISGNTIYF. CDR3 coding DNA: TGTGCCAGCAGCCTGGGCCCGATTTCAGGAAACACCATATATTTT.

The chain links TRBV30 to TRBJ1-1; 7 nucleotides align to TRBD1. The CDR3 extends over 13 amino acids. J gave up 3 bases and V 1 base, and 2 bases lay outside the gene matches. CDR1 and CDR2 (germline): GTSNPN, SVGIG (reference sequence). The CDR3 spells CAWSADRYTEAFF. Written as DNA, the CDR3 is TGTGCCTGGAGTGCGGACAGGTACACTGAAGCTTTCTTT.

A single count supports this clone. The V call is TRBV5-4, the J call TRBJ2-7; TRBD1 aligns across 8 bases. The CDR3 is 14 residues long. Per the germline V gene, CDR1 is SGHNT and CDR2 is YYREEE (reference sequence). V lost 3 bases, J lost 9 bases, and 11 bases stayed unmatched. The CDR3 nucleotides are TGTGCCAGCAGCTCGGACAGGGCCGCCTTTGGGCAGTACTTC. Translation gives CASSSDRAAFGQYF.

This clone showed up just a few times. The rearrangement uses TRBV5-1 and TRBJ1-1; no clear D gene. Trimming stripped 0 bases from V and 4 bases from J, with 7 bases between. CDR1 SGHRS and CDR2 YFSETQ come from the germline V gene. This CDR3 is 13 amino acids long. As DNA, the CDR3 is TGCGCCAGCAGCTTGGCCCCACCCACTGAAGCTTTCTTT. Its translation: CASSLAPPTEAFF.

The rearrangement links TRBV2 to TRBJ1-5, with D possibly TRBD1 on 6 matching bases. With 6 bases removed from V and 7 bases from J, the gap between germline ends came to 13 bases. The germline V gene has CDR1 SNHLY and CDR2 FYNNEI. The CDR3 totals 13 residues. The CDR3 reads CASRRDTVQPQHF. The CDR3 DNA is TGTGCCAGCAGGCGGGACACCGTCCAGCCCCAGCATTTT.

A few counts support this clone. The chain recombines TRBV19 with TRBJ1-5; no clear D. There are 13 residues in the CDR3. CDR1 is LNHDA and CDR2 is SQIVND in the germline V gene (reference sequence). V was pared by 4 bases and J by 6 bases, with 10 bases between. The CDR3 nucleotides read TGTGCCAGTAGTAAGGATTGGGTTCAGCCCCAGCATTTT. Residues: CASSKDWVQPQHF.

The V gene is TRBV6-6, the J gene TRBJ1-5, with D uncertain. The CDR3 length is 12 residues. V lost 5 bases and J lost 7, with 9 bases in between. The germline CDR1 and CDR2 sequences are MNHNY and SVGAGI (reference sequence). This CDR3 is CASSGQNQPQHF. For the CDR3, the DNA is TGTGCCAGCAGTGGGCAGAACCAGCCCCAGCATTTT.

The V gene is TRBV5-6, the J gene TRBJ1-2; D unclear. This CDR3 has 14 residues. Germline CDR1 and CDR2: SGHDT and YYEEEE. The V end was cut by 2 bases, the J end by 3 bases, with 11 bases between. Here the CDR3 DNA reads TGTGCCAGCAGCTTAACGGGGATGGACTATGGCTACACCTTC. Translation: CASSLTGMDYGYTF.

This clone has a single count. The chain couples TRBV19 to TRBJ2-2, with unresolved D. Germline CDR1 reads LNHDA; CDR2 reads SQIVND (reference sequence). This CDR3 is built from 14 residues. Trimming removed 4 bases from V and 6 bases from J, with 12 bases in between. The CDR3 bases are TGTGCCAGTAGTAAAACCCGTTCGGCCGGGGAGCTGTTTTTT. Translated: CASSKTRSAGELFF. Using reference TRBV19 and TRBJ2-2 for the parts outside the CDR3, the full variable domain is DGGITQSPKYLFRKEGQNVTLSCEQNLNHDAMYWYRQDPGQGLRLIYYSQIVNDFQKGDIAEGYSVSREKKESFPLTVTSAQKNPTAFYLCASSKTRSAGELFFGEGSRLTVL.

The gene calls are TRBV18 and TRBJ2-5, with TRBD2 matching 8 bases. J lost 3 bases, V lost 1 base, and 1 base had no gene match. The germline gives CDR1 KGHSH, CDR2 LQKENI. CDR3 length: 14 residues. CDR3 amino acids: CASSPQGLEETQYF. The CDR3 DNA sequence: TGTGCCAGCTCACCACAGGGACTAGAAGAGACCCAGTACTTC.

The CDR3: CASTILDTEAFF. CDR3 in DNA: TGTGCCAGCACCATATTGGACACTGAAGCTTTCTTT. The V gene is TRBV6-4, the J gene TRBJ1-1; D gene uncertain. The CDR3 consists of 12 residues. Trimming removed 7 bases from V and 3 bases from J, with 9 bases in between. From germline, CDR1 is MRHNA and CDR2 SNTAGT.

The table lists this clone with a count of one. The rearrangement links TRBV6-4 to TRBJ1-2; the D is unclear. Germline loops: CDR1 MRHNA, CDR2 SNTAGT. This CDR3 contains 13 residues. V was cut by 6 bases and J by 8 bases, with 16 bases left in between. The CDR3 is CASRDPVRGGYTF. For the CDR3, the DNA is TGTGCCAGCAGGGATCCGGTTCGAGGGGGCTACACCTTC.

This CDR3 is CAVLTNEKLFF. The CDR3 DNA is TGTGCCGTACTAACTAATGAAAAACTGTTTTTT. This chain connects TRBV19 to TRBJ1-4; D is undetermined. This CDR3 region has 11 residues. Trimming removed 11 bases at V and 1 base at J, with 5 bases between. Germline CDR1 LNHDA, CDR2 SQIVND (reference sequence). Based on the CDR3 plus reference TRBV19 and TRBJ1-4, the full variable domain is DGGITQSPKYLFRKEGQNVTLSCEQNLNHDAMYWYRQDPGQGLRLIYYSQIVNDFQKGDIAEGYSVSREKKESFPLTVTSAQKNPTAFYLCAVLTNEKLFFGSGTQLSVL.

The genes are TRBV10-3 and TRBJ2-1; a weak D match, TRBD1 (5 bases). The CDR3 spans 15 residues. Trimming took off 3 bases at V and 7 bases at J, with 16 bases between the two ends. Germline CDR1 reads ENHRY; CDR2 reads SYGVKD. The chain's CDR3 is CAISDQGSNPNEQFF. CDR3 sequence (DNA): TGTGCCATCAGTGATCAGGGAAGCAACCCTAATGAGCAGTTCTTC.

The CDR3 spells CASSLPWTGNYGYTF. The CDR3, as DNA: TGTGCCAGCAGCTTACCCTGGACGGGGAACTATGGCTACACCTTC. The gene calls are TRBV7-2 and TRBJ1-2; D gene unclear. The V end lost 2 bases, the J end lost 2 bases, and 12 bases lay between the germline ends. The germline V gene encodes CDR1 SGHTA and CDR2 FQGNSA. The length of the CDR3 is 15 residues.